This passage covers 24 T cell receptor beta chains from one sample sequenced in a study of OX40 agonist ivuxolimab in advanced cancers. Assay used: immunoSEQ multiplex PCR; TCRdb lists only in-frame clones, some missing. There are about 79,000 clones in the sample; about 89% occur only once, and over 10% lies in the top ten. The specimen was CD4+ or CD8+ T cells sorted from blood, collected in a trial of the OX40 agonist ivuxolimab. These receptors originate from an adult with an advanced solid tumor such as melanoma, head and neck, liver or kidney cancer.

The rearrangement joins TRBV7-2 to TRBJ2-7; 8 nucleotides match TRBD2. CDR1 is SGHTA, CDR2 FQGNSA, per germline. This CDR3 region has 15 residues. V shed 5 bases, J shed 3 bases, and the junction held 9 bases outside the gene matches. The CDR3 nucleotides read TGTGCCAGCAGCCTAGGGACTAGTTCTGGCTACGAGCAGTACTTC. Protein product: CASSLGTSSGYEQYF.

This chain joins TRBV9 and TRBJ2-1; 7 nucleotides match TRBD2. This CDR3 is 13 amino acids long. Germline V gene data show CDR1 as SGDLS and CDR2 as YYNGEE. V lost 3 bases to trimming and J lost 8 bases; unmatched junction nucleotides: 5. In DNA, the CDR3 is TGTGCCAGCAGCGCTAGCGGTGGGGATGAGCAGTTCTTC. It specifies CASSASGGDEQFF. The full variable domain, with the rest looked up from reference TRBV9 and TRBJ2-1, is DSGVTQTPKHLITATGQRVTLRCSPRSGDLSVYWYQQSLDQGLQFLIQYYNGEERAKGNILERFSAQQFPDLHSELNLSSLELGDSALYFCASSASGGDEQFFGPGTRLTVL.

As to this clone: This CDR3 is also generated by other DNA sequences in the sample. This rearrangement joins TRBV27 to TRBJ2-7; 11 bases are a match to TRBD2. The CDR3 spans 14 residues. Trimming cost V 2 bases and J 3 bases; bases outside gene matches: 0. Germline assignment: CDR1 MNHEY and CDR2 SMNVEV (reference sequence). CDR3 bases: TGTGCCAGCAGTTTAACTAGCGGGAGCTACGAGCAGTACTTC. Residues: CASSLTSGSYEQYF.

The chain combines TRBV11-3 with TRBJ1-1; 8 bases are a match to TRBD1. V lost 0 bases and J lost 5; bases outside the gene matches: 5. Germline V CDR1 and CDR2: SGHNT, YENEEA. The CDR3 consists of 15 residues. The CDR3, as DNA: TGTGCCAGCAGCTTAGAGCAGGGGGCACGGACTGAAGCTTTCTTT. It yields the protein CASSLEQGARTEAFF.

The gene calls are TRBV7-8 and TRBJ2-1, with 8 bases lining up with TRBD2. Germline V CDR1 and CDR2: SGHVS, FQNEAQ. V lost 1 base to trimming and J lost 0 bases; unmatched junction nucleotides: 8. The CDR3 has 18 residues. The CDR3 region has the DNA TGTGCCAGCAGCTTAGGGTATCTAGCGGGCAGCTCCTACAATGAGCAGTTCTTC. This codes for CASSLGYLAGSSYNEQFF.

The genes are TRBV7-8 and TRBJ2-3, with D unclear. The V end lost 1 base, the J end lost 5 bases, and 10 bases lay between the germline ends. Germline V gene lookup returns CDR1 SGHVS and CDR2 FQNEAQ. The CDR3 runs 14 residues. Here the CDR3 reads CASSLVLRVDTQYF. CDR3 bases: TGTGCCAGCAGCTTAGTCCTACGCGTAGATACGCAGTATTTT.

This clone occurred a few times. J is TRBJ1-1 and V is TRBV5-6, with 12 bases matching TRBD1. The CDR3 consists of 17 residues. The V and J ends lost 0 bases and 6 bases, in that order; junction bases with no gene match: 9. Germline assignment: CDR1 SGHDT and CDR2 YYEEEE. Here the CDR3 reads CASSLAGQGAIVAEAFF. In DNA form, the CDR3 reads TGTGCCAGCAGCTTGGCGGGACAGGGGGCTATCGTGGCTGAAGCTTTCTTT.

The chain joins TRBV28 to TRBJ1-1; TRBD1 agrees at 7 bases. V was clipped by 5 bases and J by 4 bases; unmatched bases: 7. CDR1 MDHEN and CDR2 SYDVKM come from the germline V gene. The CDR3 spans 14 residues. Here the CDR3 DNA reads TGTGCCAGCAGTGTAACAGGGGTCCTCACTGAAGCTTTCTTT. This codes for CASSVTGVLTEAFF.

The chain employs TRBV5-1 and TRBJ2-1; D possibly matches TRBD1 or TRBD2 (5 bases each). Deletions cut 4 bases from V and 0 bases from J, with 11 bases between. CDR1 and CDR2 (germline): SGHRS, YFSETQ. This CDR3 region has 15 residues. The DNA of the CDR3 is TGCGCCAGCAGCGTACCGGGGCTCTCCTACAATGAGCAGTTCTTC. Translated, it gives CASSVPGLSYNEQFF. Supplemented by reference TRBV5-1 and TRBJ2-1, the full variable domain reads KAGVTQTPRYLIKTRGQQVTLSCSPISGHRSVSWYQQTPGQGLQFLFEYFSETQRNKGNFPGRFSGRQFSNSRSEMNVSTLELGDSALYLCASSVPGLSYNEQFFGPGTRLTVL.

DNA of the CDR3: TGTGCCACCCCGGTTTCTAGTTTCTACAATGAGCAGTTCTTC. Residues: CATPVSSFYNEQFF. V is TRBV7-2 and J is TRBJ2-1, with D hard to call. Trimming stripped 10 bases from V and 3 bases from J, with 16 bases between. Germline CDR1 and CDR2: SGHTA and FQGNSA. The CDR3 has 14 residues.

The chain links TRBV19 to TRBJ1-5; tentatively, D is TRBD1 (5 bases). The V end lost 0 bases, the J end lost 6 bases, and 15 bases lay between the germline ends. CDR3 length: 16 amino acids. Germline V lookup: CDR1 LNHDA, CDR2 SQIVND (reference sequence). The chain's CDR3 is CASSIDPSGYGQPQHF. CDR3 DNA: TGTGCCAGTAGTATAGATCCATCAGGGTATGGTCAGCCCCAGCATTTT.

The chain carries TRBV27 and TRBJ1-5; TRBD1 aligns across 7 bases. Germline CDR1 reads MNHEY; CDR2 reads SMNVEV (reference sequence). This CDR3 spans 14 amino acids. V lost 5 bases, J lost 6 bases, and 7 bases stayed unmatched. The CDR3 DNA reads TGTGCCAGCAGTAACCAGGGGGTGGGTCAGCCCCAGCATTTT. It specifies CASSNQGVGQPQHF.

CDR3 nucleotide sequence: TGTGCCAGCAGCTTGGCTGGTGGGTTGAACACTGAAGCTTTCTTT. Protein: CASSLAGGLNTEAFF. V usage is TRBV5-6 and J usage is TRBJ1-1; the D is unclear. The CDR3 loop spans 15 amino acids. Germline V gene sequence: CDR1 SGHDT, CDR2 YYEEEE. V lost 0 bases and J 0 bases, leaving 9 bases between the germline ends.

The chain has TRBV9 and TRBJ2-7; 7 bases map to TRBD2. The trim removed 0 bases at V and 2 bases at J, leaving 8 bases unmatched. Germline V lookup: CDR1 SGDLS, CDR2 YYNGEE. This CDR3 spans 16 amino acids. CDR3 sequence: CASSVGGASGTYEQYF. The DNA of the CDR3 is TGTGCCAGCAGCGTAGGTGGTGCTAGCGGCACCTACGAGCAGTACTTC.

The rearrangement uses TRBV2 and TRBJ2-1; no definite D call. Germline values: CDR1 SNHLY, CDR2 FYNNEI. Trimming stripped 3 bases from V and 6 bases from J, with 6 bases between. The CDR3 covers 12 residues. CDR3 nucleotide sequence: TGTGCCAGCAGTGATCACGGCAATGAGCAGTTCTTC. It specifies CASSDHGNEQFF.

V usage is TRBV7-8 and J usage is TRBJ2-6; no clear D. From germline, CDR1 is SGHVS and CDR2 FQNEAQ. The CDR3 spans 19 residues. V lost 5 bases and J lost 1, with 21 bases in between. The CDR3 DNA sequence: TGTGCCAGCAGCCCAATACTTGGAAGGAAGATGTCTGGGGCCAACGTCCTGACTTTC. It specifies CASSPILGRKMSGANVLTF.

The rearrangement uses TRBV5-1 and TRBJ1-1; 10 positions match TRBD1. After removal of 4 bases from V and 1 base from J, the junction contained 4 bases not matched to a gene. CDR1 is SGHRS, CDR2 YFSETQ, per germline. The CDR3 covers 15 residues. CDR3 nucleotides: TGCGCCAGCAGCCCTCGGACAGGGGGGAACACTGAAGCTTTCTTT. Protein product: CASSPRTGGNTEAFF.

This clone was seen more than once but under ten times. The genes are TRBV7-6 and TRBJ2-1; D is unclear. The CDR3 runs to 13 residues. Germline CDR1 and CDR2: SGHVS and FNYEAQ. The V and J ends lost 5 bases and 9 bases respectively, with 14 bases between them. This CDR3 is CASSRARWVEQFF. The DNA for the CDR3 is TGTGCCAGCAGCCGGGCGCGGTGGGTTGAGCAGTTCTTC.

The chain recombines TRBV6-6 with TRBJ2-2, with D unresolved. The V and J ends lost 10 bases and 7 bases respectively, with 13 bases between them. The CDR3 is 12 amino acids. Germline loops: CDR1 MNHNY, CDR2 SVGAGI (reference sequence). The CDR3 nucleotides are TGTGCCACGGAAATCTTGGGCGGGGAGCTGTTTTTT. Its translation is CATEILGGELFF.

This clone is a singleton in its sample. The rearrangement uses TRBV7-6 and TRBJ2-7; weak D call: TRBD2 (6 bases). The CDR3 length is 15 residues. In germline, CDR1 is SGHVS, CDR2 FNYEAQ. Trimming shortened V by 1 base and J by 0 bases, and 10 bases separated the two germline ends. The CDR3: CASSLGDFSSYEQYF. The CDR3 nucleotides are TGTGCCAGCAGCTTAGGGGACTTTAGCTCCTACGAGCAGTACTTC.

The chain recombines TRBV6-1 with TRBJ2-2; 11 positions agree with TRBD2. The CDR3 length is 17 residues. V lost 2 bases and J lost 4; bases outside the gene matches: 6. Germline V lookup: CDR1 MNHNS, CDR2 SASEGT. CDR3 in amino acids: CASSEPSGTSGTGELFF. The CDR3 coding sequence is TGTGCCAGCAGTGAACCTTCCGGGACTAGCGGCACCGGGGAGCTGTTTTTT.

This chain uses TRBV7-3 with TRBJ2-6; 9 positions agree with TRBD1. This CDR3 spans 19 amino acids. V trimming: 3 bases; J trimming: 0 bases; junction bases outside the gene matches: 9. CDR1 is SGHTA and CDR2 is FQGTGA in the germline V gene. DNA of the CDR3: TGTGCCAGCAGCTTTGACAGGGGGTCCGGGTCCTCTGGGGCCAACGTCCTGACTTTC. This codes for CASSFDRGSGSSGANVLTF.

The sample holds one count of this clone. This rearrangement joins TRBV9 to TRBJ2-5; the D call may be TRBD1 or TRBD2 (6 bases each). The CDR3 consists of 15 residues. The germline V and J ends were trimmed by 4 bases and 4 bases, with 17 bases remaining between them. Germline V lookup: CDR1 SGDLS, CDR2 YYNGEE. The CDR3 region is CASSPEGGGRETQYF. The CDR3 DNA follows: TGTGCCAGCAGCCCCGAAGGGGGAGGTCGAGAGACCCAGTACTTC.

The chain recombines TRBV19 with TRBJ2-7; 7 bases agree with TRBD2. CDR3 length equals 14 residues. V lost 7 bases, J lost 0 bases, and 6 bases stayed unmatched. Germline V gives CDR1 LNHDA, CDR2 SQIVND (reference sequence). The CDR3 sequence is CASTPGGISYEQYF. CDR3 bases: TGTGCCAGTACCCCCGGGGGGATCTCCTACGAGCAGTACTTC.